The 30 T cell receptor beta chains listed next were all sequenced from one sample in a study of shared clonotypes between healthy human individuals. Generated by immunoSEQ multiplex PCR, the TCRdb table keeps only in-frame clones and is missing some. The sample records 330,000 or so clones, about 70% being singletons. The sample taken for sequencing was memory CD4+ T cells sorted from blood. Regarding subset: CD45RA-negative fraction. The receptors were sampled from a man in his thirties or forties in good health.

About this clone itself: Given a much more abundant clone one base away, this may be a read error. In the same sample, other DNA sequences code for this CDR3. This chain links TRBV4-3 with TRBJ2-7, with D perhaps given as TRBD1 or TRBD2 (5 bases each). Germline V gene lookup returns CDR1 LGHNA and CDR2 YSLEER. CDR3 length equals 13 residues. V gave up 0 bases and J gave up 3 bases, with 6 bases separating them. The CDR3 nucleotides read TGCGCCAGCAGCCAAGAGAGGGGCTACGAGCAGTACTTC. The encoded protein is CASSQERGYEQYF.

The genes are TRBV7-4 and TRBJ2-2; 8 nucleotides line up with TRBD2. V was pared by 2 bases and J by 6 bases, with 5 bases of the junction left unmatched. The CDR3 is 15 amino acids. Germline V gene data show CDR1 as SGHVT and CDR2 as SQSDAQ. The chain's CDR3 is CASSLRREVAGELFF. CDR3 sequence (DNA): TGTGCCAGCAGCTTAAGGCGGGAGGTCGCCGGGGAGCTGTTTTTT.

The chain carries TRBV7-6 and TRBJ2-5; D might be TRBD2 (5 bases). The germline gives CDR1 SGHVS, CDR2 FNYEAQ. The V end lost 4 bases, the J end lost 2 bases, and 11 bases lay between the germline ends. CDR3 length equals 14 residues. The CDR3 nucleotides read TGTGCCAGCAGCTCGGGAATGGTGCAAGAGACCCAGTACTTC. Amino acids: CASSSGMVQETQYF.

V is TRBV5-1 and J is TRBJ2-1, with D perhaps matching TRBD1 or TRBD2 (5 bases each). Trimming shortened V by 0 bases and J by 4 bases, and 11 bases separated the two germline ends. Germline loops: CDR1 SGHRS, CDR2 YFSETQ. This CDR3 contains 15 residues. CDR3 nucleotides: TGCGCCAGCAGCTTGGAGGGGACCGTTTACAATGAGCAGTTCTTC. This codes for CASSLEGTVYNEQFF. Looking up the rest from reference TRBV5-1 and TRBJ2-1 gives the full variable domain: KAGVTQTPRYLIKTRGQQVTLSCSPISGHRSVSWYQQTPGQGLQFLFEYFSETQRNKGNFPGRFSGRQFSNSRSEMNVSTLELGDSALYLCASSLEGTVYNEQFFGPGTRLTVL.

V and J are TRBV7-2 and TRBJ1-2; D might be TRBD1 (5 bases). Germline V CDR1 and CDR2: SGHTA, FQGNSA. Trimming cost V 7 bases and J 2 bases, with 11 bases left between them. The CDR3 is made up of 13 amino acids. Here the CDR3 DNA reads TGTGCCAGCACCAGGGCGACCAACTATGGCTACACCTTC. Protein sequence: CASTRATNYGYTF.

At least ten counts were recorded for this clone. V usage is TRBV7-6 and J usage is TRBJ2-1; 9 positions match TRBD2. In germline, CDR1 is SGHVS, CDR2 FNYEAQ. The V and J ends lost 5 bases and 5 bases, in that order; junction bases with no gene match: 7. This CDR3 spans 15 amino acids. DNA of the CDR3: TGTGCCAGCAGCCAGGGACTAGCATTTGACAATGAGCAGTTCTTC. Translation gives CASSQGLAFDNEQFF.

This chain connects TRBV29-1 to TRBJ2-3, with D hard to call. CDR3 size: 11 residues. The germline CDR1 and CDR2 sequences are SQVTM and ANQGSEA. The V end was cut by 4 bases, the J end by 4 bases, with 6 bases between. CDR3 amino acids: CSVGEPDTQYF. DNA of the CDR3: TGCAGCGTTGGGGAACCAGATACGCAGTATTTT.

The chain is built from TRBV5-1 and TRBJ2-5, with 8 bases identical to TRBD1. The end of the DNA fits TRBJ2-7 better, so the J call may be wrong. Per germline, CDR1 SGHRS and CDR2 YFSETQ. The CDR3 extends over 13 amino acids. The CDR3 region has the DNA TGCGCCAGCAGCCCGACAGGGGATCTCGAGCAGTACTTC. As protein: CASSPTGDLEQYF.

Points on this clone: Other nucleotide sequences from this sample produce the same CDR3. The chain has TRBV10-2 and TRBJ2-5; tentative D call: TRBD2 (5 bases). CDR3 length: 11 residues. V was cut by 7 bases and J by 4 bases, with 7 bases left in between. The germline CDR1 and CDR2 sequences are WSHSY and SAAADI. CDR3 sequence (DNA): TGCGCCAGCACAGGAGGAGAGACCCAGTACTTC. It is translated as CASTGGETQYF.

This clone was seen a single time. The V and J genes are TRBV5-1 and TRBJ2-1; 12 bases match TRBD2. Germline V CDR1 and CDR2: SGHRS, YFSETQ. V shed 5 bases and J 4 bases; nucleotides not matched to a gene: 13. The CDR3 consists of 18 residues. Here the CDR3 DNA reads TGCGCCAGCAGGGAACTAGCGGGAGGCCTGGGGGTATACAATGAGCAGTTCTTC. It is translated as CASRELAGGLGVYNEQFF.

This clone was recorded at least ten times. The rearrangement joins TRBV2 to TRBJ1-2; TRBD1 matches 9 bases. The V gene's germline CDR1 is SNHLY and CDR2 FYNNEI. J was trimmed by 7 bases and V by 6 bases; bases with no gene match: 12. The CDR3 contains 15 residues. CDR3 DNA: TGTGCCAGCAGCCTCATCCGGACAGGGGCGGTTGGCTACACCTTC. Protein: CASSLIRTGAVGYTF.

The table lists this clone with a few counts. The CDR3 is CASDRAETQYF. CDR3 nucleotide sequence: TGTGCCAGCGACAGGGCTGAGACCCAGTACTTC. The chain joins TRBV6-1 to TRBJ2-5; 7 nucleotides align to TRBD1. V gave up 8 bases and J gave up 5 bases; unmatched junction bases: 2. CDR3 length: 11 residues. Germline V gives CDR1 MNHNS, CDR2 SASEGT.

The chain combines TRBV6-1 with TRBJ1-2; D call uncertain. Trimming left V 7 bases short and J 4 bases short, with 7 bases between. The CDR3 has 11 residues. Germline CDR1 and CDR2: MNHNS and SASEGT. The CDR3 DNA reads as TGTGCCAGCATGGTTGGCTATGGCTACACCTTC. This translates into CASMVGYGYTF.

This chain joins TRBV15 and TRBJ2-1, with D possibly matching TRBD1 (5 bases). Germline V gene sequence: CDR1 LNHNV, CDR2 YYDKDF (reference sequence). The CDR3 extends over 14 amino acids. V was pared by 8 bases and J by 0 bases, with 11 bases between. CDR3 DNA: TGTGCCACCGGGGCGGATAGCTCCTACAATGAGCAGTTCTTC. Translation: CATGADSSYNEQFF. Full variable domain (outside the CDR3, taken from reference TRBV15 and TRBJ2-1): DAMVIQNPRYQVTQFGKPVTLSCSQTLNHNVMYWYQQKSSQAPKLLFHYYDKDFNNEADTPDNFQSRRPNTSFCFLDIRSPGLGDTAMYLCATGADSSYNEQFFGPGTRLTVL.

The gene calls are TRBV30 and TRBJ2-1, with D unresolved. The CDR3 totals 11 residues. The V and J ends lost 3 bases and 9 bases respectively, with 9 bases between them. Germline-derived CDR1 and CDR2 are GTSNPN and SVGIG (reference sequence). CDR3 amino acids: CAWSRLVEQFF. Written as DNA, the CDR3 is TGTGCCTGGAGCCGCCTCGTTGAGCAGTTCTTC.

This rearrangement joins TRBV6-1 to TRBJ1-5; TRBD1 matches at 7 bases. Germline assignment: CDR1 MNHNS and CDR2 SASEGT. V dropped 7 bases and J dropped 4; count of bases not matched to a gene: 7. The CDR3 runs 14 residues. The DNA of the CDR3 is TGTGCCAGCAAAGGGACAGCAACGAATCAGCCCCAGCATTTT. The encoded protein is CASKGTATNQPQHF.

The chain is built from TRBV7-2 and TRBJ1-3, with D perhaps matching TRBD1 (5 bases). Germline V gives CDR1 SGHTA, CDR2 FQGNSA. With 5 bases removed from V and 5 bases from J, the gap between germline ends came to 7 bases. The CDR3 runs to 12 residues. Written as DNA, the CDR3 is TGTGCCAGCAGCCGACAGAGAAACACCATATATTTT. It is translated as CASSRQRNTIYF.

This rearrangement joins TRBV11-2 to TRBJ2-2; TRBD2 matches at 14 bases. CDR1 is SGHAT and CDR2 is FQNNGV in the germline V gene. This CDR3 is 16 amino acids long. The trim removed 2 bases at V and 7 bases at J, leaving 3 bases unmatched. CDR3 region: CASSLRTSGRYGELFF. Written as DNA, the CDR3 is TGTGCCAGCAGCTTACGGACTAGCGGGAGGTACGGGGAGCTGTTTTTT.

In this sample, this clone turned up a few times. The chain carries TRBV19 and TRBJ1-2, with D perhaps TRBD1 (5 bases). This CDR3 spans 14 amino acids. Germline-derived CDR1 and CDR2 are LNHDA and SQIVND (reference sequence). Deletions cut 8 bases from V and 7 bases from J, with 20 bases between. The CDR3 DNA reads as TGTGCCAGTGAAGGGCCCGGGGGGATTTTTGGCTACACCTTC. This encodes CASEGPGGIFGYTF.

Here the CDR3 reads CASSPQGARQPQHF. The DNA of the CDR3 is TGTGCCAGCAGCCCCCAGGGGGCCCGTCAGCCCCAGCATTTT. This chain links TRBV14 with TRBJ1-5, with TRBD1 matching over 8 bases. The J segment lost 6 bases and the V segment lost 4 bases, leaving 5 bases of the junction unmatched. The CDR3 sequence is 14 residues long. From germline, CDR1 is SGHDN and CDR2 FVKESK.

The DNA for the CDR3 is TGTGCCAGCAGTTTAAAGCGACTAGCGGGAGACAATGAGCAGTTCTTC. Protein sequence: CASSLKRLAGDNEQFF. This chain links TRBV27 with TRBJ2-1; 12 bases are shared with TRBD2. V was clipped by 2 bases and J by 5 bases; unmatched bases: 4. The CDR3 runs 16 residues. The germline CDR1 and CDR2 sequences are MNHEY and SMNVEV (reference sequence).

This clone has at least ten counts. The rearrangement links TRBV4-1 to TRBJ2-3; 7 bases fit TRBD2. The germline CDR1 and CDR2 sequences are MGHRA and YSYEKL. The CDR3 runs 16 residues. Unmatched junction bases numbered 6, after V lost 3 bases and J lost 0 bases. CDR3 bases: TGCGCCAGCAGCCAGTTACTAGCGACTAGCACAGATACGCAGTATTTT. Translation: CASSQLLATSTDTQYF.

This CDR3 reads CASSLVKNQETQYF. The CDR3 DNA reads as TGTGCCAGCAGCTTAGTGAAGAACCAAGAGACCCAGTACTTC. This rearrangement joins TRBV7-9 to TRBJ2-5; D is unresolved. Deletions cut 1 base from V and 0 bases from J, with 6 bases between. This CDR3 is built from 14 residues. From germline, CDR1 is SEHNR and CDR2 FQNEAQ (reference sequence). The complete variable domain, with remaining parts taken from reference TRBV7-9 and TRBJ2-5, reads DTGVSQNPRHKITKRGQNVTFRCDPISEHNRLYWYRQTLGQGPEFLTYFQNEAQLEKSRLLSDRFSAERPKGSFSTLEIQRTEQGDSAMYLCASSLVKNQETQYFGPGTRLLVL.

The V gene is TRBV7-8, the J gene TRBJ1-1, with TRBD1 as a possible D gene (6 bases). In germline, CDR1 is SGHVS, CDR2 FQNEAQ. The CDR3 contains 13 residues. The V end lost 5 bases, the J end lost 4 bases, and 11 bases lay between the germline ends. This CDR3 is CASSLGGGTEAFF. CDR3 nucleotides: TGTGCCAGCAGCCTCGGGGGCGGCACTGAAGCTTTCTTT.

The rearrangement links TRBV5-5 to TRBJ2-7, with D possibly matching TRBD1 (6 bases). CDR1 and CDR2 (germline): SGHKS, YYEKEE (reference sequence). Trimming left V 5 bases short and J 3 bases short, with 18 bases between. This CDR3 is built from 15 residues. The CDR3 protein is CASSLTHRVIYEQYF. The CDR3 DNA reads as TGTGCCAGCAGTCTGACCCACAGGGTTATCTACGAGCAGTACTTC.

This clone was seen only a few times. V is TRBV15 and J is TRBJ2-7; tentative D call: TRBD1 (6 bases). This CDR3 has 16 amino acids. Trimming removed 2 bases at V and 2 bases at J, with 16 bases between. From germline, CDR1 is LNHNV and CDR2 YYDKDF (reference sequence). CDR3 amino acids: CATSRNRDAGAYEQYF. The CDR3 nucleotides are TGTGCCACCAGCAGAAACCGGGACGCAGGGGCCTACGAGCAGTACTTC.

The rearrangement joins TRBV11-2 to TRBJ1-3; D remains ambiguous. This CDR3 is 16 amino acids long. Trimming cost V 5 bases and J 0 bases, with 14 bases left between them. Germline CDR1 SGHAT, CDR2 FQNNGV. The CDR3, as DNA: TGTGCCAGCAGCCCCCGAAAGATCCTCTCTGGAAACACCATATATTTT. Protein product: CASSPRKILSGNTIYF.

The V and J genes are TRBV4-1 and TRBJ2-3; weak D call: TRBD1 (6 bases). This CDR3 contains 17 residues. With 1 base removed from V and 10 bases from J, the gap between germline ends came to 24 bases. Germline lookup yields CDR1 MGHRA and CDR2 YSYEKL. CDR3 loop: CASSQVDRPARQGSQYF. CDR3 DNA sequence: TGCGCCAGCAGCCAAGTAGACAGGCCAGCCAGGCAGGGGTCGCAGTATTTT.

The chain employs TRBV7-9 and TRBJ2-5, with 8 bases that match TRBD1. Germline trimming cut 4 bases from V and 4 bases from J; bases unmatched to any gene: 2. Germline CDR1 and CDR2: SEHNR and FQNEAQ (reference sequence). The CDR3 totals 13 residues. CDR3 bases: TGTGCCAGCAGCTACAGGGGGACAGAGACCCAGTACTTC. Its protein product is CASSYRGTETQYF.

This chain joins TRBV5-1 and TRBJ1-3, with TRBD1 identical over 8 bases. The V and J ends lost 2 bases and 2 bases, in that order; junction bases with no gene match: 6. Germline V CDR1 and CDR2: SGHRS, YFSETQ. This CDR3 contains 16 residues. CDR3 in amino acids: CASSLQGGFTGNTIYF. The CDR3 nucleotides read TGCGCCAGCAGCTTACAGGGGGGTTTTACTGGAAACACCATATATTTT.